This T cell receptor (beta chain) was observed in a study of Graves' ophthalmopathy and Graves' hyperthyroidism. Researchers took RNA transcripts and amplified TCR beta CDR3 regions from them. HTBI-primed RT-PCR formed the first round, and a multiplex PCR formed the second. TCRdb redid the calling of the multiplex PCR reads with MiXCR, one entry per CDR3 protein. The data show just over 400,000 distinct CDR3 sequences, more than 20% seen once. This clonotype was found many times. This CDR3 region has 15 residues. V gave up 3 bases and J gave up 5 bases; unmatched junction bases: 10. The chain uses TRBV12-3 or TRBV12-4 and TRBJ2-7; 7 positions agree with TRBD2. The sequenced material came from peripheral blood. The clonotype comes from a young woman with stable Graves' hyperthyroidism. For the CDR3, the DNA is TGTGCCAGCAGTTTTCGGGGCCTGGCGGGAGACGAGCAGTACTTC. Encoded protein: CASSFRGLAGDEQYF.